This T cell receptor beta chain was observed in a study of CD8+ T cells in alopecia areata. The table lists this clone with a few counts. Antigen unknown. Other DNA sequences in the sample encode the same CDR3. Following extraction, RNA underwent reverse transcription to cDNA, which served as the sequencing template. Profiled with immunoSEQ multiplex PCR; TCRdb holds only in-frame clones, not every one. The sample yields more than 95,000 clones, more than 75% seen once. Regarding treatment: oral pan-JAK inhibitor, 5-10 mg twice daily. Study-wide results and caveats: TCR sharing across patients was less clear than in mice, possibly HLA-related.

The V end lost 6 bases, the J end lost 5 bases, and 20 bases lay between the germline ends. The CDR3 consists of 14 residues. The germline V gene has CDR1 SQVTM and CDR2 ANQGSEA. The sample here was CD8+ T cells sorted from blood, taken between weeks 30 and 35, from a patient treated with tofacitinib. This TCR derives from a human donor with alopecia areata. The V gene is TRBV29-1, the J gene TRBJ2-7; D is possibly TRBD1 (7 bases). CDR3 in amino acids: CSVWTGGTLDEQYF. The CDR3 nucleotides read TGCAGCGTGTGGACAGGAGGGACCTTAGACGAGCAGTACTTC.